This is a list of T cell receptor beta chains from one sample in a study of T-cell memory formation after mild COVID-19. MiXCR, run by TCRdb on the 5' RACE reads, gives a single entry per CDR3 protein. This table holds about 470,000 distinct CDR3 sequences, around a sixth found once. Sample: PBMCs or a T cell subset sorted from them (not recorded which). All receptors derive from an adult woman who had mild COVID-19 (a few samples of this study predate the infection). Cell type and time point are not known. Both conserved end residues are part of each CDR3. A D gene is named only where the DNA matches it firmly. Clone size is given for some rows only: seen once, a few or many times, or a class if the clone is expanded.

CDR3 protein: CATRLSHSGANVLTF; CDR3 DNA: TGTGCCACCCGACTGAGTCACTCTGGGGCCAACGTCCTGACTTTC; V gene: TRBV10-3; J gene: TRBJ2-6; D gene: NA; clone size: once
CDR3 protein: CASSHSAEGVYEQFF; CDR3 DNA: TGTGCCAGCAGCCATTCCGCTGAGGGAGTTTATGAGCAGTTCTTC; V gene: TRBV4-2; J gene: TRBJ2-1; D gene: NA; clone size: NA
CDR3 protein: CASRPGQGIKTDTQYF; CDR3 DNA: TGTGCCAGCAGGCCTGGACAGGGGATAAAGACAGATACGCAGTATTTT; V gene: TRBV5-4; J gene: TRBJ2-3; D gene: TRBD1; clone size: few
CDR3 protein: CASSVEGAEKGGNEKLFF; CDR3 DNA: TGTGCCAGCAGCGTAGAGGGGGCGGAAAAGGGTGGAAATGAAAAACTGTTTTTT; V gene: TRBV9; J gene: TRBJ1-4; D gene: TRBD1; clone size: NA
CDR3 protein: CATSDSSSGYTDTQYF; CDR3 DNA: TGTGCCACCAGTGATTCGTCTAGCGGGTACACAGATACGCAGTATTTT; V gene: TRBV24-1; J gene: TRBJ2-3; D gene: TRBD2; clone size: few
CDR3 protein: CASSYTRTDTQYF; CDR3 DNA: TGTGCCAGCAGTTACACCCGTACAGATACGCAGTATTTT; V gene: TRBV27; J gene: TRBJ2-3; D gene: NA; clone size: NA
CDR3 protein: CAWSTTGLFNEQYF; CDR3 DNA: TGTGCCTGGAGCACGACAGGTTTATTCAACGAGCAGTACTTC; V gene: TRBV30; J gene: TRBJ2-7; D gene: NA; clone size: NA
CDR3 protein: CASSSKDRGTDTQYF; CDR3 DNA: TGTGCCAGTAGTTCGAAGGACAGGGGCACAGATACGCAGTATTTT; V gene: TRBV19; J gene: TRBJ2-3; D gene: TRBD1; clone size: NA
CDR3 protein: CASSNPGQPKGHEQYF; CDR3 DNA: TGTGCCAGTAGTAACCCCGGACAGCCTAAAGGGCACGAGCAGTACTTC; V gene: TRBV19; J gene: TRBJ2-7; D gene: NA; clone size: few
CDR3 protein: CASSQTRDEVGYTF; CDR3 DNA: TGTGCCAGCAGCCAGACCCGGGATGAGGTCGGCTACACCTTC; V gene: TRBV11-2; J gene: TRBJ1-2; D gene: NA; clone size: NA
CDR3 protein: CASSLRTTRANTEAFF; CDR3 DNA: TGCGCCAGCAGCTTGCGCACTACCAGGGCGAACACTGAAGCTTTCTTT; V gene: TRBV5-1; J gene: TRBJ1-1; D gene: NA; clone size: few
CDR3 protein: CASSQGQDIDKQYF; CDR3 DNA: TGTGCCAGCAGCCAAGGACAGGACATCGACAAGCAGTACTTC; V gene: TRBV3-1; J gene: TRBJ2-7; D gene: NA; clone size: few
CDR3 protein: CSARTSDQETQYF; CDR3 DNA: TGCAGTGCTAGGACCAGCGATCAAGAGACCCAGTACTTC; V gene: TRBV20-1; J gene: TRBJ2-5; D gene: NA; clone size: NA
CDR3 protein: CATSDRNGVNTEAFF; CDR3 DNA: TGTGCCACCAGTGATCGAAATGGGGTGAACACTGAAGCTTTCTTT; V gene: TRBV24-1; J gene: TRBJ1-1; D gene: NA; clone size: few
CDR3 protein: CASSHSRTGELFF; CDR3 DNA: TGTGCCAGCAGTCACAGTAGAACCGGGGAGCTGTTTTTT; V gene: TRBV12-3/TRBV12-4; J gene: TRBJ2-2; D gene: NA; clone size: NA
CDR3 protein: CASSSSPSGSKNEQFF; CDR3 DNA: TGTGCCAGCAGCTCCTCTCCTAGCGGGAGCAAAAATGAGCAGTTCTTC; V gene: TRBV7-2; J gene: TRBJ2-1; D gene: TRBD2; clone size: NA
CDR3 protein: CATSVTTGRAYNEQFF; CDR3 DNA: TGTGCCACCAGTGTCACCACAGGGAGGGCCTACAATGAGCAGTTCTTC; V gene: TRBV24-1; J gene: TRBJ2-1; D gene: NA; clone size: few
CDR3 protein: CASSPGTGRTGTEAFF; CDR3 DNA: TGTGCCAGCAGCCCGGGGACAGGCAGAACGGGCACTGAAGCTTTCTTT; V gene: TRBV9; J gene: TRBJ1-1; D gene: TRBD1; clone size: NA
CDR3 protein: CASSPRADTGELFF; CDR3 DNA: TGTGCCAGCAGCCCGAGGGCCGACACCGGGGAGCTGTTTTTT; V gene: TRBV5-5; J gene: TRBJ2-2; D gene: NA; clone size: few
CDR3 protein: CASSHAWYEQYF; CDR3 DNA: TGTGCCAGCAGTCACGCATGGTACGAGCAGTACTTC; V gene: TRBV7-2; J gene: TRBJ2-7; D gene: NA; clone size: many
CDR3 protein: CASSRTSGGITDTQYF; CDR3 DNA: TGCGCCAGCAGCAGGACTAGCGGGGGGATCACAGATACGCAGTATTTT; V gene: TRBV5-1; J gene: TRBJ2-3; D gene: TRBD2; clone size: few
CDR3 protein: CAISFNREKNTGELFF; CDR3 DNA: TGTGCCATCAGCTTTAACAGGGAAAAGAACACCGGGGAGCTGTTTTTT; V gene: TRBV10-3; J gene: TRBJ2-2; D gene: NA; clone size: few
CDR3 protein: CASRGLAGTDTQYF; CDR3 DNA: TGTGCCAGTCGCGGACTAGCGGGGACAGATACGCAGTATTTT; V gene: TRBV19; J gene: TRBJ2-3; D gene: TRBD2; clone size: few
CDR3 protein: CATSLGIGELFF; CDR3 DNA: TGTGCCACCAGCTTGGGGATCGGGGAGCTGTTTTTT; V gene: TRBV24-1; J gene: TRBJ2-2; D gene: NA; clone size: NA
CDR3 protein: CASNLAGTEDTQYF; CDR3 DNA: TGTGCCAGCAACCTAGCGGGGACGGAAGATACGCAGTATTTT; V gene: TRBV6-1; J gene: TRBJ2-3; D gene: TRBD2; clone size: NA
CDR3 protein: CSARAAGRTDTQYF; CDR3 DNA: TGCAGTGCTAGGGCCGCAGGGCGCACAGATACGCAGTATTTT; V gene: TRBV20-1; J gene: TRBJ2-3; D gene: NA; clone size: NA
CDR3 protein: CASSLGAGQGYTF; CDR3 DNA: TGTGCCAGCAGTCTGGGGGCAGGGCAAGGCTACACCTTC; V gene: TRBV9; J gene: TRBJ1-2; D gene: NA; clone size: NA
CDR3 protein: CATRREGIYQGAEEQYF; CDR3 DNA: TGTGCCACCCGAAGGGAGGGGATTTATCAGGGGGCGGAGGAGCAGTACTTC; V gene: TRBV10-3; J gene: TRBJ2-7; D gene: NA; clone size: NA
CDR3 protein: CASSLVGEGRNEQFF; CDR3 DNA: TGTGCCAGCAGCTTGGTGGGGGAGGGCCGGAATGAGCAGTTCTTC; V gene: TRBV5-5; J gene: TRBJ2-1; D gene: TRBD2; clone size: many
CDR3 protein: CAWSGTASSYEQYF; CDR3 DNA: TGTGCCTGGTCTGGGACGGCGAGCTCCTACGAGCAGTACTTC; V gene: TRBV30; J gene: TRBJ2-7; D gene: NA; clone size: NA
CDR3 protein: CSVTLEGIQYF; CDR3 DNA: TGCAGCGTTACCTTAGAGGGCATTCAGTACTTC; V gene: TRBV29-1; J gene: TRBJ2-4; D gene: NA; clone size: NA
CDR3 protein: CSARAPGLAGGKYNEQFF; CDR3 DNA: TGCAGTGCTAGAGCGCCGGGACTAGCGGGGGGCAAGTACAATGAGCAGTTCTTC; V gene: TRBV20-1; J gene: TRBJ2-1; D gene: TRBD2; clone size: NA
CDR3 protein: CASSHSPRELFF; CDR3 DNA: TGTGCCAGCAGCCATTCGCCTCGGGAGCTGTTTTTT; V gene: TRBV3-1; J gene: TRBJ2-2; D gene: NA; clone size: many
CDR3 protein: CASSPQGRAIQPQHF; CDR3 DNA: TGTGCCAGCAGCCCTCAGGGCAGGGCGATACAGCCCCAGCATTTT; V gene: TRBV12-3/TRBV12-4; J gene: TRBJ1-5; D gene: NA; clone size: many
CDR3 protein: CASSTSAGTAQHF; CDR3 DNA: TGTGCCAGCAGTACCTCCGCGGGGACAGCCCAGCATTTT; V gene: TRBV6-5; J gene: TRBJ1-5; D gene: TRBD1; clone size: few
CDR3 protein: CASSLPGVGPGELGKETQYF; CDR3 DNA: TGTGCCAGCAGTTTACCCGGCGTGGGTCCGGGGGAGCTAGGAAAAGAGACCCAGTACTTC; V gene: TRBV12-3/TRBV12-4; J gene: TRBJ2-5; D gene: NA; clone size: NA
CDR3 protein: CATSRDKTAGYTF; CDR3 DNA: TGTGCCACCAGCAGAGATAAAACGGCGGGCTACACCTTC; V gene: TRBV15; J gene: TRBJ1-2; D gene: NA; clone size: NA
CDR3 protein: CASSPTAGRISYEQYF; CDR3 DNA: TGTGCCAGCAGCCCTACCGCAGGACGCATCTCCTACGAGCAGTACTTC; V gene: TRBV28; J gene: TRBJ2-7; D gene: NA; clone size: few
CDR3 protein: CSAWRLAGGREQFF; CDR3 DNA: TGCAGTGCTTGGCGACTAGCGGGGGGACGTGAGCAGTTCTTC; V gene: TRBV20-1; J gene: TRBJ2-1; D gene: TRBD2; clone size: NA
CDR3 protein: CASREDPGTGQETQYF; CDR3 DNA: TGTGCCAGCAGGGAGGACCCTGGGACAGGGCAAGAGACCCAGTACTTC; V gene: TRBV2; J gene: TRBJ2-5; D gene: TRBD1; clone size: NA
CDR3 protein: CASSQESAGTDTQYF; CDR3 DNA: TGTGCCAGCAGCCAAGAATCAGCGGGCACAGATACGCAGTATTTT; V gene: TRBV3-1; J gene: TRBJ2-3; D gene: NA; clone size: NA
CDR3 protein: CASSLAQDPGYEQYF; CDR3 DNA: TGTGCCAGCAGCTTAGCCCAGGACCCGGGCTACGAGCAGTACTTC; V gene: TRBV7-8; J gene: TRBJ2-7; D gene: NA; clone size: few
CDR3 protein: CASSKETSGQHILWGYTF; CDR3 DNA: TGTGCCAGCAGCAAAGAAACTTCGGGACAACACATCTTGTGGGGCTACACCTTC; V gene: TRBV21-1; J gene: TRBJ1-2; D gene: NA; clone size: NA
CDR3 protein: CSARRGSGQETQYF; CDR3 DNA: TGCAGTGCCCGACGGGGTAGCGGGCAAGAGACCCAGTACTTC; V gene: TRBV20-1; J gene: TRBJ2-5; D gene: TRBD2; clone size: few
CDR3 protein: CASSYSIVTVGETQYF; CDR3 DNA: TGTGCCAGCAGTTACTCGATCGTAACAGTAGGGGAGACCCAGTACTTC; V gene: TRBV6-5; J gene: TRBJ2-5; D gene: NA; clone size: few